The rows below give T cell receptor beta chains drawn from one sample of a study of CD8 T cell repertoires and HIV-1 epitope variants. The repertoire was sequenced with immunoSEQ multiplex PCR; TCRdb's copy has only in-frame clones and lacks some. The data hold some 6,000 clones, with about two thirds observed a single time. These receptors lack a known antigen. The specimen was cultured CD8+ T cells derived from PBMCs. Every receptor here comes from a male donor with HIV. Both conserved end residues are part of each CDR3. Fields, in order: V gene, D gene, clone size, J gene, CDR3 length, CDR3 protein, CDR3 DNA. The D gene is left open where the match is weak. The size of a clone is reported for some rows only, either as once, few or many, or as a class for expanded clones.

V gene: TRBV27; D gene: NA; clone size: NA; J gene: TRBJ2-6; CDR3 length: 12; CDR3 protein: CASSSGANVLTF; CDR3 DNA: TGTGCCAGCAGTTCCGGGGCCAACGTCCTGACTTTC
V gene: TRBV28; D gene: NA; clone size: NA; J gene: TRBJ1-5; CDR3 length: 13; CDR3 protein: CASSGQRNQPQHF; CDR3 DNA: TGTGCCAGCAGCGGACAGCGCAATCAGCCCCAGCATTTT
V gene: TRBV6-1; D gene: NA; clone size: NA; J gene: TRBJ1-2; CDR3 length: 14; CDR3 protein: CASSPWGAGYGYTF; CDR3 DNA: TGTGCCAGCAGTCCCTGGGGGGCTGGCTATGGCTACACCTTC
V gene: TRBV28; D gene: NA; clone size: NA; J gene: TRBJ1-2; CDR3 length: 13; CDR3 protein: CASSLGGSYGYTF; CDR3 DNA: TGTGCCAGCAGTTTGGGGGGTAGCTATGGCTACACCTTC
V gene: TRBV13; D gene: TRBD1; clone size: medium-sized; J gene: TRBJ1-3; CDR3 length: 15; CDR3 protein: CASSPDRDGRNTIYF; CDR3 DNA: TGTGCCAGCAGCCCTGACAGGGACGGGCGAAACACCATATATTTT
V gene: TRBV9; D gene: NA; clone size: NA; J gene: TRBJ1-2; CDR3 length: 15; CDR3 protein: CASSVVQDSPYGYTF; CDR3 DNA: TGTGCCAGCAGCGTAGTCCAAGACAGTCCCTATGGCTACACCTTC
V gene: TRBV27; D gene: NA; clone size: few; J gene: TRBJ2-7; CDR3 length: 16; CDR3 protein: CASSLSLGTLSYEQYF; CDR3 DNA: TGTGCCAGCAGTTTATCGTTAGGGACGTTGTCCTACGAGCAGTACTTC
V gene: TRBV28; D gene: TRBD2; clone size: NA; J gene: TRBJ2-1; CDR3 length: 16; CDR3 protein: CASSLLLAGGRDEQFF; CDR3 DNA: TGTGCCAGCAGTTTGTTACTAGCGGGAGGCCGGGATGAGCAGTTCTTC
V gene: TRBV28; D gene: NA; clone size: NA; J gene: TRBJ2-7; CDR3 length: 14; CDR3 protein: CASSLGRVGYEQYF; CDR3 DNA: TGTGCCAGCAGTTTAGGCAGGGTGGGATACGAGCAGTACTTC
V gene: TRBV28; D gene: NA; clone size: NA; J gene: TRBJ2-2; CDR3 length: 12; CDR3 protein: CASSIMGGELFF; CDR3 DNA: TGTGCCAGCAGCATAATGGGCGGGGAGCTGTTTTTT
V gene: TRBV9; D gene: TRBD1; clone size: NA; J gene: TRBJ2-7; CDR3 length: 14; CDR3 protein: CASSVSTGSYEQYF; CDR3 DNA: TGTGCCAGCAGCGTTTCGACAGGGTCCTACGAGCAGTACTTC
V gene: TRBV19; D gene: TRBD2; clone size: medium-sized; J gene: TRBJ2-1; CDR3 length: 19; CDR3 protein: CASSIQPGLAGDFLDEQFF; CDR3 DNA: TGTGCCAGTAGTATACAGCCGGGACTAGCGGGAGATTTCTTAGATGAGCAGTTCTTC
V gene: TRBV7-9; D gene: TRBD1; clone size: few; J gene: TRBJ1-4; CDR3 length: 15; CDR3 protein: CASSFPGQPNEKLFF; CDR3 DNA: TGTGCCAGCAGCTTTCCGGGACAGCCTAATGAAAAACTGTTTTTT
V gene: TRBV7-2; D gene: NA; clone size: NA; J gene: TRBJ1-1; CDR3 length: 14; CDR3 protein: CASSPAGIGTEAFF; CDR3 DNA: TGTGCCAGCAGCCCCGCGGGGATCGGCACTGAAGCTTTCTTT
V gene: TRBV5-8; D gene: NA; clone size: few; J gene: TRBJ1-1; CDR3 length: 12; CDR3 protein: CASSLGYPEAFF; CDR3 DNA: TGTGCCAGCAGCTTGGGGTATCCTGAAGCTTTCTTT
V gene: TRBV10-3; D gene: TRBD2; clone size: NA; J gene: TRBJ2-3; CDR3 length: 18; CDR3 protein: CAISELAGGPVLADTQYF; CDR3 DNA: TGTGCCATCAGTGAGCTAGCGGGGGGGCCGGTGCTGGCAGATACGCAGTATTTT
V gene: TRBV28; D gene: NA; clone size: NA; J gene: TRBJ2-7; CDR3 length: 14; CDR3 protein: CASSSGLSDYEQYF; CDR3 DNA: TGTGCCAGCAGTTCAGGGCTGTCGGATTACGAGCAGTACTTC
V gene: TRBV28; D gene: TRBD1; clone size: NA; J gene: TRBJ1-6; CDR3 length: 15; CDR3 protein: CASKLMGQWDSPLHF; CDR3 DNA: TGTGCCAGCAAGCTTATGGGACAGTGGGATTCACCCCTCCACTTT